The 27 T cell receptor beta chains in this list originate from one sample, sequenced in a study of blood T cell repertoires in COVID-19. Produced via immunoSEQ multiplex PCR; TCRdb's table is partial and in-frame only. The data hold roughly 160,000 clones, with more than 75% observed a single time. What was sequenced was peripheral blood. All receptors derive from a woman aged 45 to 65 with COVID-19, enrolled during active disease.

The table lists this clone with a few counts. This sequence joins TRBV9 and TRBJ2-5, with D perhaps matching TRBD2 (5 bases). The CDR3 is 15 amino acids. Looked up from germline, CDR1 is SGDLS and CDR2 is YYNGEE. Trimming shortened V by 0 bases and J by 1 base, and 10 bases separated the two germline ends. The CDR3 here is CASSVGVALQETQYF. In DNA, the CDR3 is TGTGCCAGCAGCGTAGGGGTAGCGCTCCAAGAGACCCAGTACTTC.

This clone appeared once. The CDR3 DNA is TGTGCCAGCAGCTTAAGTAATACAGTCAACTATGGCTACACCTTC. It specifies CASSLSNTVNYGYTF. The chain uses TRBV7-2 and TRBJ1-2; no definite D call. V lost 2 bases, J lost 2 bases, and 12 bases lay in between. CDR3 length equals 15 residues. Germline values: CDR1 SGHTA, CDR2 FQGNSA.

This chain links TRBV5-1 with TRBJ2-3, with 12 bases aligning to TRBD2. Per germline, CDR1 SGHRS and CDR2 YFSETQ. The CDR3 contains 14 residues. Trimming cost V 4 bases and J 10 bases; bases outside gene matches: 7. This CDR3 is CASSARLAGEPQYF. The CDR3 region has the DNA TGCGCCAGCAGCGCGCGACTAGCGGGGGAGCCGCAGTATTTT.

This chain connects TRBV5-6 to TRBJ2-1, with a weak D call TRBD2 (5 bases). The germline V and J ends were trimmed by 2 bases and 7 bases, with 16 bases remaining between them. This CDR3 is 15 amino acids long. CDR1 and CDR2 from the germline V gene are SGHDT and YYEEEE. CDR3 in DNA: TGTGCCAGCAGCTTTGGTACTACCCGAGGGAATGAGCAGTTCTTC. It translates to CASSFGTTRGNEQFF.

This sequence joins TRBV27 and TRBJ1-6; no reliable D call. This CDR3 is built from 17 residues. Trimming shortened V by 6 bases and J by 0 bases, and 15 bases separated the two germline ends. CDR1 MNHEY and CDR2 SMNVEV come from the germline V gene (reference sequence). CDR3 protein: CASRGGGILSYNSPLHF. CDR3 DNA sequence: TGTGCCAGCAGAGGAGGAGGGATTCTCTCCTATAATTCACCCCTCCACTTT.

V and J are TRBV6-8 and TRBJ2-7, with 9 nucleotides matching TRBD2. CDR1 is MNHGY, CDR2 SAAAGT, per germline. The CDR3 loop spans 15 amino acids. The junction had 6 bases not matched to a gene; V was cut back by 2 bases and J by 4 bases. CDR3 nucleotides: TGTGCCAGCAGTTACCCCATCGCGGGGGGGTACGAGCAGTACTTC. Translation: CASSYPIAGGYEQYF.

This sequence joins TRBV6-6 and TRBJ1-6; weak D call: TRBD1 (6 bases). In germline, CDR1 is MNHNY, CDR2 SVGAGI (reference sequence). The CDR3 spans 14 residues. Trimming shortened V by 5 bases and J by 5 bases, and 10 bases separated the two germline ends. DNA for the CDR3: TGTGCCAGCAGTACGAGACAGGATAATTCACCCCTCCACTTT. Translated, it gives CASSTRQDNSPLHF.

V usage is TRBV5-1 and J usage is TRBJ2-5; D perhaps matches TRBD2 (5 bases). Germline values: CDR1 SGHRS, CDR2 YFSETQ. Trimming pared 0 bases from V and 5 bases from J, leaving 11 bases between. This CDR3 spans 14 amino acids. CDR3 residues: CASSLALGEETQYF. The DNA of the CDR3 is TGCGCCAGCAGCTTGGCCCTCGGGGAGGAGACCCAGTACTTC.

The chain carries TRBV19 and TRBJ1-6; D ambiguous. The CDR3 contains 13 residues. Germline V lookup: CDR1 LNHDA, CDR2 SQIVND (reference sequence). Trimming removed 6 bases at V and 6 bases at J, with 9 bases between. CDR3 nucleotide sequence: TGTGCCAGTAGCGGACTTTTTAATTCACCCCTCCACTTT. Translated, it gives CASSGLFNSPLHF.

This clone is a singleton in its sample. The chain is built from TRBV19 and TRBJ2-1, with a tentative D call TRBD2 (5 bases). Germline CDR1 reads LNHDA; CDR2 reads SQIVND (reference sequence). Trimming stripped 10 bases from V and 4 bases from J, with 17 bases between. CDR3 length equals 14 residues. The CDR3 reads CAIQGEGMYNEQFF. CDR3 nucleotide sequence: TGTGCCATTCAAGGAGAGGGAATGTACAATGAGCAGTTCTTC. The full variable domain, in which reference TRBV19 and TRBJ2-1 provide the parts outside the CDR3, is DGGITQSPKYLFRKEGQNVTLSCEQNLNHDAMYWYRQDPGQGLRLIYYSQIVNDFQKGDIAEGYSVSREKKESFPLTVTSAQKNPTAFYLCAIQGEGMYNEQFFGPGTRLTVL.

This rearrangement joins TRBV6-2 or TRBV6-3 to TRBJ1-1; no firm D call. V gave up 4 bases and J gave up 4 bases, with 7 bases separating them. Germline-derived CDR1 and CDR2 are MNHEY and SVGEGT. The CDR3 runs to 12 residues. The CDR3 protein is CASSFWATEAFF. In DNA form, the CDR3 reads TGTGCCAGCAGTTTCTGGGCCACTGAAGCTTTCTTT.

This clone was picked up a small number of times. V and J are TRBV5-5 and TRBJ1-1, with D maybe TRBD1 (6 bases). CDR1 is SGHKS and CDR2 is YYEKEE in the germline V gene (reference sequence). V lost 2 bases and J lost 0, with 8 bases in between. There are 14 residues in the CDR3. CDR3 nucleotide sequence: TGTGCCAGCAGCTTCGGACAGATGAACACTGAAGCTTTCTTT. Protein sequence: CASSFGQMNTEAFF.

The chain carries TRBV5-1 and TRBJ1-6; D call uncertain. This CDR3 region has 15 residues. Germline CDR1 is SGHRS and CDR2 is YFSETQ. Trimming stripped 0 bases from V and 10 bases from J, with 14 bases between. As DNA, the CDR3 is TGCGCCAGCAGCTTGGGTGGGAGTAGATACTCACCCCTCCACTTT. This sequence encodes CASSLGGSRYSPLHF.

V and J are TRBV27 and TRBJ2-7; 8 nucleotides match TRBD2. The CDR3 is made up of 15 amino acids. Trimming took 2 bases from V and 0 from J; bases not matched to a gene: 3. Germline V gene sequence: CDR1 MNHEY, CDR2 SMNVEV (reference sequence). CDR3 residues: CASSLIAGLSYEQYF. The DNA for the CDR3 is TGTGCCAGCAGTTTAATAGCGGGGCTCTCCTACGAGCAGTACTTC.

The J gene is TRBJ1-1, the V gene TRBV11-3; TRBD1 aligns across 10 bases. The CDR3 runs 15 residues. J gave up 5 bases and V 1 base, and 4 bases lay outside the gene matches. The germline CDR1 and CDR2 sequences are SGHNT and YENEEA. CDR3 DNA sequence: TGTGCCAGCAGCTTAGCGGGACAGGGGAAGACTGAAGCTTTCTTT. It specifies CASSLAGQGKTEAFF.

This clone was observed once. The DNA of the CDR3 is TGTGCCAGCAGCTTGGTACAGGGTTACACTGAAGCTTTCTTT. As protein: CASSLVQGYTEAFF. The rearrangement joins TRBV5-6 to TRBJ1-1, with D tentatively TRBD1 (6 bases). Per the germline V gene, CDR1 is SGHDT and CDR2 is YYEEEE. The CDR3 covers 14 residues. V was pared by 0 bases and J by 3 bases, with 9 bases between.

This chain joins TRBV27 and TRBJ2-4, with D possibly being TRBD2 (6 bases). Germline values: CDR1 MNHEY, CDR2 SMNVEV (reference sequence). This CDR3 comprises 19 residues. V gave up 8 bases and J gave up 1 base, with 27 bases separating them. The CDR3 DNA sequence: TGTGCCAGCCCGTCCCATCTAGCGAGAGATTGGTTGGCCAAAAACATTCAGTACTTC. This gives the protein CASPSHLARDWLAKNIQYF.

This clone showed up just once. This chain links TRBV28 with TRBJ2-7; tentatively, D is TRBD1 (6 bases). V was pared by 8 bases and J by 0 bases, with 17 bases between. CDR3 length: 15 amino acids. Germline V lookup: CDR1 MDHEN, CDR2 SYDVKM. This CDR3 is CASLAQDSSSYEQYF. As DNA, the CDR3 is TGTGCCAGCCTTGCACAGGACAGCTCCTCCTACGAGCAGTACTTC.

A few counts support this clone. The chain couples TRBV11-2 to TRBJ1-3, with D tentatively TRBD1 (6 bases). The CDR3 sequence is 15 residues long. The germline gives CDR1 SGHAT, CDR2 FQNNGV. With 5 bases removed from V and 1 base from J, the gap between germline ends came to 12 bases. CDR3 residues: CASSPSTGSGNTIYF. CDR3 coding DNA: TGTGCCAGCAGCCCCTCCACAGGGTCTGGAAACACCATATATTTT.

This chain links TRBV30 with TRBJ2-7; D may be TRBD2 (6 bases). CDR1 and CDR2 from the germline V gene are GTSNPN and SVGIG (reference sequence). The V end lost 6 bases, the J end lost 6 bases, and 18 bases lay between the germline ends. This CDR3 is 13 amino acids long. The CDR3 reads CACTRGEEFEQYF. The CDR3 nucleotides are TGTGCCTGTACCCGCGGGGAGGAATTCGAGCAGTACTTC. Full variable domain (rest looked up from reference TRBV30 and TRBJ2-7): SQTIHQWPATLVQPVGSPLSLECTVEGTSNPNLYWYRQAAGRGLQLLFYSVGIGQISSEVPQNLSASRPQDRQFILSSKKLLLSDSGFYLCACTRGEEFEQYFGPGTRLTVT.

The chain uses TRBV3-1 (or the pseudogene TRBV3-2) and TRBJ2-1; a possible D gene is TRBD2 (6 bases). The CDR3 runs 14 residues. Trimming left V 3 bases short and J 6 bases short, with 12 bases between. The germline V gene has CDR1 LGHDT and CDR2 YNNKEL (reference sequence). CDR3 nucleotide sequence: TGTGCCAGCAGCCACCAAGGGACTCGCAATGAGCAGTTCTTC. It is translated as CASSHQGTRNEQFF.

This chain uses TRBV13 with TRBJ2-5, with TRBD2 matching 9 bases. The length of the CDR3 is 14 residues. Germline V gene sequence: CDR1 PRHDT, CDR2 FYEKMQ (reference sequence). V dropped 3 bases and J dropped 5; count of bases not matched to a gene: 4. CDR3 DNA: TGTGCCAGCAGCTTCTTAGCGGGGGTCGAGACCCAGTACTTC. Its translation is CASSFLAGVETQYF.

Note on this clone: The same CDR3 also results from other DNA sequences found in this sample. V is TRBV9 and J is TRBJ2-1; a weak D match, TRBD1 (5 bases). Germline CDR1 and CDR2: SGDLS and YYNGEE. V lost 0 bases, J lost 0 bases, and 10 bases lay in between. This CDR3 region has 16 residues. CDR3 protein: CASSVDVRVSYNEQFF. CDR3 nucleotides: TGTGCCAGCAGCGTAGATGTCAGGGTCTCCTACAATGAGCAGTTCTTC. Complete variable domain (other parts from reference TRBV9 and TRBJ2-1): DSGVTQTPKHLITATGQRVTLRCSPRSGDLSVYWYQQSLDQGLQFLIQYYNGEERAKGNILERFSAQQFPDLHSELNLSSLELGDSALYFCASSVDVRVSYNEQFFGPGTRLTVL.

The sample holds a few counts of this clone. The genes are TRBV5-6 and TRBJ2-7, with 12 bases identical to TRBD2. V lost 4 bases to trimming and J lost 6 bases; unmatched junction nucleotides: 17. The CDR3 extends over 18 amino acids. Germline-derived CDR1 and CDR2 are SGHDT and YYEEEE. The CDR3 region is CASSPYLLAGGQAGEQYF. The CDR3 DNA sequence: TGTGCCAGCAGCCCCTACCTACTAGCGGGGGGCCAAGCGGGCGAGCAGTACTTC. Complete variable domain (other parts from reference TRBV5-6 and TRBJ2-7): DAGVTQSPTHLIKTRGQQVTLRCSPKSGHDTVSWYQQALGQGPQFIFQYYEEEERQRGNFPDRFSGHQFPNYSSELNVNALLLGDSALYLCASSPYLLAGGQAGEQYFGPGTRLTVT.

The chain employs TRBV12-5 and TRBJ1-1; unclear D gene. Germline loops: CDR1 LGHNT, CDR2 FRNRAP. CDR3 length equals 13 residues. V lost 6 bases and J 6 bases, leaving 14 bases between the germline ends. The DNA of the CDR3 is TGTGCTAGTGGCCCCACAGTTGTCCCTGAAGCTTTCTTT. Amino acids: CASGPTVVPEAFF.

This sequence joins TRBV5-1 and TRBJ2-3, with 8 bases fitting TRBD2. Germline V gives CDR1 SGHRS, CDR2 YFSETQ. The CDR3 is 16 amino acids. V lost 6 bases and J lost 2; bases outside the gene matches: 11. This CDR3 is CASTRGGGGPTDTQYF. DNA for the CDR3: TGCGCCAGCACCCGGGGTGGCGGGGGGCCCACAGATACGCAGTATTTT.

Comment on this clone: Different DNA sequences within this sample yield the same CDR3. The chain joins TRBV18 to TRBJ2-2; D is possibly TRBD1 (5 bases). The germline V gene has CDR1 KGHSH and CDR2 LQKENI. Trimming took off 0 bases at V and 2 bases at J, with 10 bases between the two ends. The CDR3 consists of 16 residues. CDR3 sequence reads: CASSPPGQGNTGELFF. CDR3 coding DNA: TGTGCCAGCTCACCACCTGGCCAGGGTAACACCGGGGAGCTGTTTTTT.